A single sample is the source of the 30 T cell receptor beta chains below, sequenced in a study of T cells after yellow fever vaccination (dated by TCRdb to between 2017 and 2020). This specimen's treatment or condition label, per the study, means: live attenuated yellow fever vaccine strain. The receptor library was made with 5' RACE. Sequencing was carried out with an Illumina HiSeq 2500. The raw public data were reprocessed by TCRdb itself: fastp quality trimming at Q25, MiXCR clonotype calling, in-frame beta chains only. Merged by CDR3 protein, the rows form single entries marked with the most common genes and DNA. The sample contains approximately 550,000 distinct CDR3 sequences, 15% to 20% of them found a single time. The ten most abundant clones make up around 15% of the sample. The sequencing here drew on PBMCs, taken 15 days after the yellow fever booster vaccination. The receptors here all came from a young man who received the YFV17D yellow fever vaccine.

The rearrangement uses TRBV7-2 and TRBJ1-5; 7 bases are a match to TRBD1. The CDR3 spans 15 residues. The V segment lost 5 bases and the J segment 11 bases; nucleotides outside the gene matches: 15. Germline V gives CDR1 SGHTA, CDR2 FQGNSA. In DNA form, the CDR3 reads TGTGCCAGCAGCAGCGGCGGGACAGAACGTGTGACCCAGCATTTT. It codes for CASSSGGTERVTQHF.

The V and J genes are TRBV7-8 and TRBJ2-7; the D gene is possibly TRBD2 (6 bases). The germline V gene has CDR1 SGHVS and CDR2 FQNEAQ. V lost 2 bases and J 2 bases, leaving 16 bases between the germline ends. The CDR3 runs 16 residues. The CDR3 region has the DNA TGTGCCAGCAGCTTATATTTCGGGACGGGAGCCTACGAGCAGTACTTC. It yields the protein CASSLYFGTGAYEQYF.

This clonotype has just a few counts. The chain couples TRBV20-1 to TRBJ2-7; 9 bases match TRBD1. The V gene's germline CDR1 is DFQATT and CDR2 SNEGSKA (reference sequence). V lost 1 base and J lost 1; bases outside the gene matches: 8. The CDR3 runs 16 residues. The CDR3 protein is CSARVMEGQGSYEQYF. The CDR3 region has the DNA TGCAGTGCTAGAGTTATGGAGGGACAGGGATCCTACGAGCAGTACTTC.

This clonotype was seen a few times. The CDR3: CSARDLAQNTGELFF. CDR3 in DNA: TGCAGTGCTAGAGATCTGGCACAGAACACCGGGGAGCTGTTTTTT. The chain carries TRBV20-1 and TRBJ2-2, with unresolved D. CDR1 DFQATT and CDR2 SNEGSKA come from the germline V gene (reference sequence). V lost 0 bases to trimming and J lost 1 base, with 9 bases between them. This CDR3 has 15 residues.

This clonotype was recorded at least ten times. The J gene is TRBJ2-3, the V gene TRBV5-1; D gene unclear. V lost 3 bases and J 2 bases, leaving 4 bases between the germline ends. The CDR3 has 12 amino acids. Germline V gene data show CDR1 as SGHRS and CDR2 as YFSETQ. The CDR3 loop is CASSSDTDTQYF. In nucleotides, the CDR3 is TGCGCCAGCAGCTCAGACACAGATACGCAGTATTTT.

This clonotype has more than one count but fewer than ten. J is TRBJ2-1 and V is TRBV6-2 or TRBV6-3, with 10 bases lining up with TRBD1. The CDR3 is 15 amino acids. Trimming at V came to 5 bases and at J to 8 bases, leaving 9 bases not matched to a gene. In germline, CDR1 is MNHEY, CDR2 SVGEGT. CDR3: CASSNGWDRGHEQFF. The CDR3 DNA is TGTGCCAGCAGTAACGGTTGGGACAGGGGCCATGAGCAGTTCTTC.

The chain has TRBV20-1 and TRBJ1-4; 8 bases fit TRBD1. The CDR3 length is 14 residues. J lost 4 bases, V lost 4 bases, and 5 bases had no gene match. The germline CDR1 and CDR2 sequences are DFQATT and SNEGSKA (reference sequence). The CDR3 bases are TGCAGTGCTACCCGACAGGGGTATAATGAAAAACTGTTTTTT. It translates to CSATRQGYNEKLFF.

The rearrangement joins TRBV3-1 to TRBJ1-1; perhaps TRBD1 as D (5 bases). CDR3 length equals 15 residues. Between the trimmed V and J ends, which lost 0 bases and 10 bases, there was a span of 18 bases. CDR1 is LGHDT and CDR2 is YNNKEL in the germline V gene (reference sequence). The CDR3 DNA is TGTGCCAGCAGCCAAGATCCAGGGACTATCGGAGGAGCTTTCTTT. This sequence encodes CASSQDPGTIGGAFF.

This clonotype was observed a single time. The rearrangement uses TRBV7-3 and TRBJ2-7, with 9 bases identical to TRBD1. The germline CDR1 and CDR2 sequences are SGHTA and FQGTGA. V lost 2 bases, J lost 5 bases, and 7 bases stayed unmatched. The CDR3 has 15 residues. The CDR3 sequence: CASSLLGTGSHEQYF. In nucleotides, the CDR3 is TGTGCCAGCAGCTTACTCGGGACAGGGAGTCACGAGCAGTACTTC.

This clonotype came up a few times. This chain joins TRBV7-2 and TRBJ1-1; 8 nucleotides agree with TRBD1. Trimming at V came to 5 bases and at J to 0 bases, leaving 2 bases not matched to a gene. This CDR3 region has 14 residues. Germline V gene lookup returns CDR1 SGHTA and CDR2 FQGNSA. The DNA for the CDR3 is TGTGCCAGCAGCCCGGGACAGGTGAACACTGAAGCTTTCTTT. Amino acid sequence: CASSPGQVNTEAFF.

This chain connects TRBV6-2 or TRBV6-3 to TRBJ2-2; no reliable D call. Germline CDR1 MNHEY, CDR2 SVGEGT. The CDR3 sequence is 18 residues long. Trimming cost V 0 bases and J 3 bases, with 17 bases left between them. CDR3 in amino acids: CASSYSARQAIDTGELFF. The CDR3 DNA is TGTGCCAGCAGTTACTCCGCCCGGCAGGCGATAGACACCGGGGAGCTGTTTTTT.

V gene TRBV7-9 combines with J gene TRBJ2-4, with no clear D. In germline, CDR1 is SEHNR, CDR2 FQNEAQ (reference sequence). The CDR3 is 14 residues long. Trimming stripped 3 bases from V and 5 bases from J, with 11 bases between. CDR3 in DNA: TGTGCCAGCAGCTTTAGGGAAGGAGAAAACATTCAGTACTTC. Protein: CASSFREGENIQYF.

Notes on this clonotype: Since a much larger clone is just one base distant, this may be a read error. The chain couples TRBV7-2 to TRBJ2-3; D gene ambiguous. V lost 5 bases, J lost 2 bases, and 5 bases lay in between. In germline, CDR1 is SGHTA, CDR2 FQGNSA. The CDR3 runs to 12 residues. The CDR3 protein is CASSRNTDTQYF. The CDR3 nucleotides are TGTGCCAGCAGCCGTAACACAGATACGCAGTATTTT.

The chain joins TRBV20-1 to TRBJ2-1; D possibly corresponds to TRBD2 (6 bases). Trimming took 0 bases from V and 0 from J, leaving 15 bases between them. Per germline, CDR1 DFQATT and CDR2 SNEGSKA (reference sequence). This CDR3 has 17 amino acids. The DNA for the CDR3 is TGCAGTGCTAGAGATCGGGGACTCGTTAGCTCCTACAATGAGCAGTTCTTC. Encoded protein: CSARDRGLVSSYNEQFF.

The rearrangement links TRBV29-1 to TRBJ2-3; possible D gene TRBD1, 5 bases. Germline V gene lookup returns CDR1 SQVTM and CDR2 ANQGSEA. The ends were cut back, 5 bases at V and 4 bases at J, with 10 bases in the middle. This CDR3 is 12 amino acids long. This CDR3 is CSVIQQADTQYF. The CDR3 nucleotides are TGCAGCGTTATTCAACAGGCAGATACGCAGTATTTT.

This clonotype was seen a handful of times. The rearrangement links TRBV15 to TRBJ1-2; a weak D match, TRBD1 (6 bases). This CDR3 is 12 amino acids long. With 0 bases removed from V and 8 bases from J, the gap between germline ends came to 7 bases. Germline V gene lookup returns CDR1 LNHNV and CDR2 YYDKDF (reference sequence). CDR3 bases: TGTGCCACCAGCAGAGACGGGGGCGGCTACACCTTC. This gives the protein CATSRDGGGYTF.

The sample holds a few counts of this clonotype. J is TRBJ2-1 and V is TRBV19, with D maybe TRBD1 (5 bases). This CDR3 is built from 17 residues. Trimming pared 7 bases from V and 0 bases from J, leaving 19 bases between. CDR1 LNHDA and CDR2 SQIVND come from the germline V gene (reference sequence). CDR3 in amino acids: CASNSVGRVSSYNEQFF. CDR3 bases: TGTGCCAGTAATTCGGTTGGCAGGGTCAGCTCCTACAATGAGCAGTTCTTC. The full variable domain, with the rest looked up from reference TRBV19 and TRBJ2-1, is DGGITQSPKYLFRKEGQNVTLSCEQNLNHDAMYWYRQDPGQGLRLIYYSQIVNDFQKGDIAEGYSVSREKKESFPLTVTSAQKNPTAFYLCASNSVGRVSSYNEQFFGPGTRLTVL.

V and J are TRBV29-1 and TRBJ1-4, with a weak D call TRBD1 (6 bases). V lost 5 bases and J lost 4, with 14 bases in between. The CDR3 is made up of 14 amino acids. Germline-derived CDR1 and CDR2 are SQVTM and ANQGSEA. Written as DNA, the CDR3 is TGCAGCGTTAGGGTGGGGGCGAGTAATGAAAAACTGTTTTTT. Its protein is CSVRVGASNEKLFF.

J is TRBJ2-1 and V is TRBV2, with TRBD2 matching over 7 bases. The CDR3 has 15 residues. J gave up 6 bases and V 6 bases, and 11 bases lay outside the gene matches. Germline V CDR1 and CDR2: SNHLY, FYNNEI. DNA for the CDR3: TGTGCCAGCAGAGGGAGAGCGGGAAACACCAATGAGCAGTTCTTC. It is translated as CASRGRAGNTNEQFF.

This clonotype has ten or more counts. The chain carries TRBV6-5 and TRBJ2-5, with D unresolved. V dropped 2 bases and J dropped 7 bases, with 14 bases sitting between them. CDR3 length: 14 amino acids. The V gene's germline CDR1 is MNHEY and CDR2 SVGAGI. The CDR3 region has the DNA TGTGCCAGCAGTTACCGTAAATTCACGGGGACCCAGTACTTC. This codes for CASSYRKFTGTQYF.

This clonotype was counted between two and nine times. V usage is TRBV11-2 and J usage is TRBJ2-5; 7 nucleotides align to TRBD2. Trimming at V came to 4 bases and at J to 3 bases, leaving 17 bases not matched to a gene. The CDR3 is 18 amino acids. Germline V gives CDR1 SGHAT, CDR2 FQNNGV. The CDR3 DNA sequence: TGTGCCAGCAGCTCCCCTCTGCGGGAGCCGGGAAAAGAAGAGACCCAGTACTTC. This translates into CASSSPLREPGKEETQYF.

This clonotype was observed a few times. This rearrangement joins TRBV24-1 to TRBJ2-3, with 7 bases matching TRBD2. The CDR3 runs 16 residues. Germline CDR1 KGHDR, CDR2 SFDVKD. J was trimmed by 3 bases and V by 4 bases; bases with no gene match: 9. CDR3: CATSDVGGGMTDTQYF. The CDR3 DNA is TGTGCCACCAGTGACGTTGGGGGAGGGATGACAGATACGCAGTATTTT.

The genes are TRBV10-2 and TRBJ1-1; no reliable D call. Germline assignment: CDR1 WSHSY and CDR2 SAAADI. The CDR3 is made up of 14 amino acids. The germline V and J ends were trimmed by 7 bases and 0 bases, with 12 bases remaining between them. Here the CDR3 DNA reads TGCGCCAGCACTCGAGGGCTCATGAACACTGAAGCTTTCTTT. Its translation: CASTRGLMNTEAFF.

The V and J genes are TRBV20-1 and TRBJ2-1; 8 bases are a match to TRBD2. V shed 7 bases and J 0 bases; nucleotides not matched to a gene: 2. The germline V gene has CDR1 DFQATT and CDR2 SNEGSKA (reference sequence). CDR3 length equals 13 residues. DNA of the CDR3: TGCAGTGAACTAGCGGACTCCTACAATGAGCAGTTCTTC. Protein sequence: CSELADSYNEQFF.

In its sample, this clonotype was seen a few times. J is TRBJ1-2 and V is TRBV20-1; no reliable D call. There are 12 residues in the CDR3. From germline, CDR1 is DFQATT and CDR2 SNEGSKA (reference sequence). Trimming removed 5 bases at V and 2 bases at J, with 9 bases between. The CDR3 sequence is CSAFVENYGYTF. The CDR3 DNA reads as TGCAGTGCTTTTGTCGAAAACTATGGCTACACCTTC.

This chain joins TRBV5-1 and TRBJ2-1; TRBD2 matches at 10 bases. Per germline, CDR1 SGHRS and CDR2 YFSETQ. The ends lost 7 bases at V and 6 bases at J; junction bases unmatched: 13. This CDR3 region has 16 residues. CDR3 bases: TGCGCCAGCCGACAAGCTAGCGGGAGAGGTAGCAATGAGCAGTTCTTC. Its protein product is CASRQASGRGSNEQFF.

This clonotype has only a few counts. The chain employs TRBV19 and TRBJ2-1; TRBD2 agrees at 9 bases. The CDR3 is made up of 15 amino acids. The germline CDR1 and CDR2 sequences are LNHDA and SQIVND (reference sequence). With 3 bases clipped from V and 8 bases from J, the junction kept 8 bases outside the gene matches. CDR3 in amino acids: CASSILAGGPYEQFF. Here the CDR3 DNA reads TGTGCCAGTAGTATTTTGGCGGGAGGGCCCTATGAGCAGTTCTTC.

The rearrangement links TRBV2 to TRBJ2-2; D not resolved. The CDR3 length is 15 residues. Germline V gives CDR1 SNHLY, CDR2 FYNNEI. V was clipped by 7 bases and J by 1 base, with 13 bases between them. The CDR3 DNA is TGTGCCAGCAACGAATTCATGATGAACACCGGGGAGCTGTTTTTT. Residues: CASNEFMMNTGELFF.

V is TRBV3-1 and J is TRBJ1-1; 8 positions agree with TRBD1. CDR3 length: 15 amino acids. Trimming at V came to 1 base and at J to 4 bases, leaving 5 bases not matched to a gene. CDR1 is LGHDT and CDR2 is YNNKEL in the germline V gene (reference sequence). The DNA of the CDR3 is TGTGCCAGCAGCCAAGTTACGGGGACAGGCACTGAAGCTTTCTTT. Translation: CASSQVTGTGTEAFF.

The V call is TRBV12-5, the J call TRBJ2-1; TRBD1 is a possible D gene (6 bases). CDR3 length equals 13 residues. Germline CDR1 reads LGHNT; CDR2 reads FRNRAP. V lost 2 bases and J 7 bases, leaving 9 bases between the germline ends. The CDR3 region has the DNA TGTGCTAGTGGTTTGCCTCAGGGGAATGAGCAGTTCTTC. Amino acids: CASGLPQGNEQFF.